The rows below give T cell receptor beta chains drawn from one sample of a study of T cell changes during pregnancy in multiple sclerosis. TCRdb's table, derived via immunoSEQ multiplex PCR, lists solely in-frame clones and lacks some. The sample lists about 38,000 clones, around nine tenths seen once, with approximately 6.8% in the top ten. The sample was CD8+ T cells from peripheral blood mononuclear cells, taken in the third trimester of pregnancy. The receptor set was obtained from a female donor with multiple sclerosis, enrolled in a pregnancy study. Both conserved end residues are part of each CDR3. The D gene is left open where the match is weak. Not all rows give a size; the values are once, few, many and, for expanded clones, a class.

-	TRBV30	TRBD1	TRBJ1-2	12	CAWSITGEGYTF	TGTGCCTGGAGTATAACAGGGGAGGGCTACACCTTC
-	TRBV2	TRBD1	TRBJ2-1	16	CASSPSKGQGFGEQFF	TGTGCCAGCAGCCCGAGTAAGGGACAGGGGTTCGGTGAGCAGTTCTTC
-	TRBV28	TRBD2	TRBJ2-5	14	CASSIAGGRETQYF	TGTGCCAGCAGTATAGCGGGGGGGCGAGAGACCCAGTACTTC
-	TRBV4-1	-	TRBJ1-1	12	CASSHMSGEAFF	TGCGCCAGCAGCCATATGAGCGGCGAAGCTTTCTTT
medium-sized	TRBV7-2	-	TRBJ2-1	15	CASSLPWAQADEQFF	TGTGCCAGCAGCCTCCCTTGGGCCCAGGCCGATGAGCAGTTCTTC
-	TRBV7-9	TRBD2	TRBJ2-1	16	CASSWTSGGHYNEQFF	TGTGCCAGCAGCTGGACTAGCGGGGGGCATTACAATGAGCAGTTCTTC
-	TRBV5-6	-	TRBJ1-4	16	CASSLGLEGLFEKLFF	TGTGCCAGCAGCTTGGGGCTGGAGGGGCTGTTTGAAAAACTGTTTTTT
-	TRBV6-6	TRBD1	TRBJ2-1	14	CASIRDSSYNEQFF	TGTGCCAGCATCCGGGACAGCTCCTACAATGAGCAGTTCTTC
-	TRBV19	-	TRBJ2-1	14	CASSRRGRYNEQFF	TGTGCCAGTAGTAGGAGGGGGCGCTACAATGAGCAGTTCTTC
-	TRBV29-1	TRBD2	TRBJ2-2	13	CSVASGGPGELFF	TGCAGCGTCGCTAGCGGGGGGCCCGGGGAGCTGTTTTTT
-	TRBV29-1	-	TRBJ1-6	13	CSVDAGDNSPLHF	TGCAGCGTTGATGCGGGGGATAATTCACCCCTCCACTTT
-	TRBV6-5	-	TRBJ1-2	15	CASSYLPFPPGGYTF	TGTGCCAGCAGTTATCTCCCTTTCCCTCCGGGGGGCTACACCTTC
-	TRBV6-4	TRBD2	TRBJ2-2	15	CASSKLAGHTGELFF	TGTGCCAGCAGTAAACTAGCGGGACACACCGGGGAGCTGTTTTTT
-	TRBV5-1	TRBD2	TRBJ2-3	17	CASSSRLAGERTDTQYF	TGCGCCAGCAGCTCCCGACTAGCGGGGGAACGCACAGATACGCAGTATTTT
-	TRBV4-3	TRBD1	TRBJ2-7	16	CASSQDRTGVSYEQYF	TGCGCCAGCAGCCAAGATAGGACAGGGGTTAGCTACGAGCAGTACTTC
-	TRBV6-6	TRBD1	TRBJ2-7	13	CASISTGGDEQYF	TGTGCCAGCATCTCGACAGGGGGTGACGAGCAGTACTTC
-	TRBV9	TRBD1	TRBJ1-2	15	CASSAFSGQGYGYTF	TGTGCCAGCAGCGCCTTCTCAGGACAGGGCTATGGCTACACCTTC
-	TRBV19	TRBD1	TRBJ1-4	16	CASSMDGTGQDEKLFF	TGTGCCAGTAGTATGGATGGGACAGGGCAGGATGAAAAACTGTTTTTT
many	TRBV2	TRBD2	TRBJ2-2	15	CASGGTSGGTGELFF	TGTGCCAGCGGAGGGACTAGCGGGGGCACCGGGGAGCTGTTTTTT
-	TRBV4-3	-	TRBJ2-1	14	CASSQTGEYNEQFF	TGCGCCAGCAGCCAGACAGGAGAGTACAATGAGCAGTTCTTC
once	TRBV9	TRBD1	TRBJ2-1	16	CASSTTGEESYNEQFF	TGTGCCAGCAGCACAACAGGGGAAGAGTCCTACAATGAGCAGTTCTTC
-	TRBV15	TRBD1	TRBJ2-7	13	CATSFGQGYEQYF	TGTGCCACCAGCTTCGGACAGGGTTACGAGCAGTACTTC
once	TRBV28	-	TRBJ1-5	14	CASSALQEDQPQHF	TGTGCCAGCAGTGCCCTCCAGGAAGACCAGCCCCAGCATTTT
-	TRBV19	-	TRBJ2-1	15	CASTKWGTSRSGQFF	TGTGCCAGTACCAAATGGGGGACTTCCCGTAGTGGGCAGTTCTTC
-	TRBV19	TRBD1	TRBJ2-7	15	CASSTLGTGVYEQYF	TGTGCCAGTAGTACCCTCGGGACAGGGGTCTACGAGCAGTACTTC
-	TRBV28	TRBD1	TRBJ2-7	17	CASSLTPGTGEGYEQYF	TGTGCCAGCAGTCTTACGCCCGGGACAGGGGAAGGCTACGAGCAGTACTTC
-	TRBV7-9	-	TRBJ2-7	14	CASSLSFGGDEQYF	TGTGCCAGCAGCTTATCTTTCGGAGGGGACGAGCAGTACTTC
-	TRBV5-6	-	TRBJ1-4	14	CASSLGTPNEKLFF	TGTGCCAGCAGCTTGGGGACACCTAATGAAAAACTGTTTTTT
-	TRBV27	TRBD1	TRBJ1-2	17	CASSTWTGATANYGYTF	TGTGCCAGCAGTACTTGGACAGGGGCTACAGCTAACTATGGCTACACCTTC
-	TRBV11-2	-	TRBJ2-7	15	CASSFLRGISYEQYF	TGTGCCAGCAGCTTTCTCAGGGGTATCTCCTACGAGCAGTACTTC
-	TRBV5-6	-	TRBJ1-2	16	CASSLGTRGWDYGYTF	TGTGCCAGCAGCTTGGGTACCCGGGGATGGGACTATGGCTACACCTTC
-	TRBV6-4	TRBD1	TRBJ2-1	16	CASSEQGVGSYNEQFF	TGTGCCAGCAGCGAACAGGGGGTAGGTTCCTACAATGAGCAGTTCTTC
-	TRBV10-1	-	TRBJ2-1	12	CATTDSRNEQFF	TGCGCCACCACCGACAGCCGAAATGAGCAGTTCTTC
-	TRBV19	-	TRBJ1-1	13	CASSETGIAEAFF	TGTGCCAGTAGTGAGACAGGAATTGCTGAAGCTTTCTTT
once	TRBV19	-	TRBJ1-5	14	CASSVGHPNQPQHF	TGTGCCAGTAGTGTGGGACACCCAAATCAGCCCCAGCATTTT
-	TRBV4-1	-	TRBJ1-1	15	CASSQDPPALTEAFF	TGCGCCAGCAGCCAAGACCCCCCAGCGCTCACTGAAGCTTTCTTT
-	TRBV7-9	-	TRBJ1-2	14	CASSLAPVRHGYTF	TGTGCCAGCAGCTTAGCCCCGGTGCGGCATGGCTACACCTTC
-	TRBV6-5	-	TRBJ1-2	13	CASSYDRFYGYTF	TGTGCCAGCAGTTACGACAGGTTCTATGGCTACACCTTC
-	TRBV6-5	TRBD1	TRBJ1-2	15	CASRAQGQGIYGYTF	TGTGCCAGCAGGGCTCAGGGACAGGGGATCTATGGCTACACCTTC
once	TRBV27	-	TRBJ2-7	16	CASKIYRGGPSYEQYF	TGTGCCAGCAAGATCTATCGCGGAGGGCCTTCCTACGAGCAGTACTTC
-	TRBV5-1	TRBD2	TRBJ2-5	16	CASSVASGGTQETQYF	TGCGCCAGCAGCGTAGCTAGCGGGGGGACCCAAGAGACCCAGTACTTC
-	TRBV6-1	TRBD2	TRBJ2-2	15	CASSELAGGTGELFF	TGTGCCAGCAGTGAACTAGCGGGGGGCACCGGGGAGCTGTTTTTT
-	TRBV4-1	-	TRBJ2-5	14	CASSLIAGRETQYF	TGCGCCAGCAGCCTAATCGCGGGCCGAGAGACCCAGTACTTC
-	TRBV6-6	-	TRBJ2-7	16	CASSYSKMSASYEQYF	TGTGCCAGCAGTTACTCGAAAATGAGTGCCTCCTACGAGCAGTACTTC
-	TRBV6-4	TRBD2	TRBJ2-3	16	CASSDSSGGATDTQYF	TGTGCCAGCAGTGACTCGAGCGGGGGGGCCACAGATACGCAGTATTTT
-	TRBV9	-	TRBJ1-4	14	CASSVGADHEKLFF	TGTGCCAGCAGCGTAGGGGCAGATCATGAAAAACTGTTTTTT
-	TRBV11-3	TRBD1	TRBJ1-4	16	CASWEFRDSTNEKLFF	TGTGCCAGCTGGGAATTTCGGGACAGCACAAATGAAAAACTGTTTTTT
-	TRBV5-8	-	TRBJ2-7	14	CASSSIRSSYEQYF	TGTGCCAGCAGCTCCATTAGGAGCTCCTACGAGCAGTACTTC
-	TRBV6-1	TRBD2	TRBJ2-3	16	CASSEGRGAHTDTQYF	TGTGCCAGCAGTGAAGGGCGGGGGGCCCACACAGATACGCAGTATTTT
-	TRBV7-2	-	TRBJ2-3	14	CASSNLDALDTQYF	TGTGCCAGCAGCAATCTAGACGCCCTGGATACGCAGTATTTT
-	TRBV29-1	TRBD2	TRBJ2-5	15	CSVVLRGDAQETQYF	TGCAGCGTTGTGCTGCGGGGGGACGCACAAGAGACCCAGTACTTC
once	TRBV4-3	TRBD2	TRBJ2-1	16	CASSQDWVPGGVEQFF	TGCGCCAGCAGCCAAGATTGGGTCCCGGGAGGGGTTGAGCAGTTCTTC
-	TRBV9	TRBD1	TRBJ1-1	15	CASSTHTGGWSEAFF	TGTGCCAGCAGCACCCATACAGGGGGCTGGTCTGAAGCTTTCTTT
-	TRBV2	TRBD2	TRBJ2-3	16	CATAPGAGGRGDTQYF	TGTGCCACCGCCCCCGGAGCGGGGGGGCGGGGGGATACGCAGTATTTT
-	TRBV4-1	TRBD2	TRBJ2-2	16	CASSPRAGGPAGELFF	TGCGCCAGCAGCCCCCGGGCGGGGGGGCCTGCCGGGGAGCTGTTTTTT
-	TRBV6-5	-	TRBJ1-6	14	CASSPLSENSPLHF	TGTGCCAGCAGCCCTCTCTCTGAGAATTCACCCCTCCACTTT
-	TRBV19	TRBD1	TRBJ2-2	17	CASSMWAGQGPTGELFF	TGTGCCAGTAGTATGTGGGCGGGACAGGGACCCACCGGGGAGCTGTTTTTT
-	TRBV11-2	-	TRBJ1-2	13	CASSLGRTYGYTF	TGTGCCAGCAGCTTAGGCAGAACCTATGGCTACACCTTC
-	TRBV30	TRBD1	TRBJ2-7	13	CAWGPGQGYEQYF	TGTGCCTGGGGCCCGGGACAGGGTTACGAGCAGTACTTC